A selection of T cell receptor beta chains follows, all from one sample in a study of patients and donors after allogeneic stem cell transplantation. TCRdb reanalysed the RT-PCR reads using MiXCR and keeps one entry per CDR3 protein. The sample contains approximately 170,000 distinct CDR3 sequences, 20% to 25% of which appear only once. The material sequenced was blood, either unsorted or a sorted T cell fraction (not recorded which). Receptors were obtained from a human donor who was either an allogeneic HSCT recipient or a stem cell or donor lymphocyte infusion donor (not recorded which). It is not recorded whose cells these are; they may come from a transplant donor. Both conserved end residues are part of each CDR3. D genes are given only for firm matches. Only some rows state a clone size, as once, few, many or a class for expanded clones.

cdr3_aa cdr3_nt d_call j_call clone_size v_call
CASSFWAGRETQYF TGTGCCAGCAGTTTCTGGGCAGGGCGAGAGACCCAGTACTTC . TRBJ2-5 . TRBV12-3/TRBV12-4
CASSPWGQGAPEQFF TGTGCCAGCAGTCCCTGGGGACAGGGGGCGCCTGAGCAGTTCTTC TRBD1 TRBJ2-1 once TRBV12-3/TRBV12-4
CASSLVRPNYNEQFF TGTGCCAGCAGCTTAGTAAGGCCCAACTACAATGAGCAGTTCTTC . TRBJ2-1 . TRBV7-8
CASRGDQANYGYTF TGTGCCAGCAGGGGGGACCAGGCTAACTATGGCTACACCTTC . TRBJ1-2 . TRBV13
CASSLELAIQETQYF TGCGCCAGCAGCTTGGAGCTGGCGATCCAAGAGACCCAGTACTTC . TRBJ2-5 few TRBV5-1
CAISEFTPGYSGNTIYF TGTGCCATCAGTGAGTTCACCCCAGGATACTCTGGAAACACCATATATTTT . TRBJ1-3 few TRBV10-3
CSARRRWDTGELFF TGCAGTGCTAGAAGACGGTGGGACACCGGGGAGCTGTTTTTT . TRBJ2-2 few TRBV20-1
CASSLSGDASAFF TGTGCCAGCAGCCTAAGCGGCGACGCGTCTGCTTTCTTT . TRBJ1-1 few TRBV7-9
CASSTTDSHSPLHF TGTGCCAGCAGCACGACGGACAGCCATTCACCCCTCCACTTT . TRBJ1-6 . TRBV3-1
CASSWNIQVGNTEAFF TGCGCCAGCAGCTGGAATATACAGGTTGGGAACACTGAAGCTTTCTTT . TRBJ1-1 few TRBV5-1
CASSRGLAGGPDQYF TGTGCCAGCAGCCGGGGACTAGCGGGAGGGCCGGACCAGTACTTC TRBD2 TRBJ2-5 . TRBV14
CASSQVPGQAGKLFF TGTGCCAGCAGCCAAGTCCCGGGACAGGCCGGAAAACTGTTTTTT TRBD1 TRBJ1-4 many TRBV14
CASQGAGIGSYTF TGTGCCAGTCAGGGAGCGGGTATCGGGAGCTACACCTTC . TRBJ1-2 many TRBV12-3/TRBV12-4
CAITPGAGELFF TGTGCCATCACTCCCGGGGCCGGGGAGCTGTTTTTT . TRBJ2-2 . TRBV10-3
CSARPDRWDQPQHF TGCAGTGCTAGGCCGGACAGGTGGGATCAGCCCCAGCATTTT TRBD1 TRBJ1-5 . TRBV20-1
CASSYQGRTEAFF TGTGCCAGCAGCTACCAGGGAAGGACTGAAGCTTTCTTT . TRBJ1-1 . TRBV5-6
CASSYTTGEPNTEAFF TGTGCCAGCAGTTACACCACAGGGGAACCCAACACTGAAGCTTTCTTT TRBD1 TRBJ1-1 . TRBV6-2/TRBV6-3
CSARMTGDTQYF TGCAGTGCTCGGATGACGGGAGATACGCAGTATTTT . TRBJ2-3 . TRBV20-1
CASRPRDTHVEAFF TGTGCCAGCAGGCCCCGGGACACCCACGTTGAAGCTTTCTTT . TRBJ1-1 few TRBV6-1
CSARDTIRGGHLYNSPLHF TGCAGTGCTAGAGACACTATTCGGGGGGGCCACCTCTATAATTCACCCCTCCACTTT . TRBJ1-6 few TRBV20-1
CASSARTVGNTIYF TGTGCCAGCAGCGCCCGGACAGTTGGAAACACCATATATTTT . TRBJ1-3 few TRBV13
CASSQDRVDFQETQYF TGTGCCAGCAGTCAAGACAGGGTGGACTTCCAAGAGACCCAGTACTTC TRBD1 TRBJ2-5 few TRBV12-3/TRBV12-4
CSVGAGQAYYNEQFF TGCAGCGTCGGAGCCGGACAGGCATACTACAATGAGCAGTTCTTC TRBD1 TRBJ2-1 few TRBV29-1
CASSQPNTGELFF TGTGCCAGCAGCCAGCCCAACACCGGGGAGCTGTTTTTT . TRBJ2-2 . TRBV7-3
CASSLATSGETQYF TGCGCCAGCAGCTTGGCGACTAGCGGGGAGACCCAGTACTTC TRBD2 TRBJ2-5 few TRBV5-1
CSADRGQHNEQFF TGCAGCGCAGACAGGGGGCAGCACAATGAGCAGTTCTTC TRBD1 TRBJ2-1 few TRBV29-1
CSARGQGVIYGYTF TGCAGTGCTCGAGGACAGGGAGTGATCTATGGCTACACCTTC TRBD1 TRBJ1-2 many TRBV20-1
CASSLGTGTYGYTF TGTGCCAGCAGCTTAGGGACAGGCACCTATGGCTACACCTTC TRBD1 TRBJ1-2 . TRBV7-2
CASSLARQTNYGYTF TGCGCCAGCAGCTTGGCGAGACAGACAAACTATGGCTACACCTTC . TRBJ1-2 . TRBV5-1
CASSAVGEKLFF TGTGCCAGCTCTGCGGTCGGTGAAAAACTGTTTTTT . TRBJ1-4 few TRBV18
CASSLATETGELFF TGCGCCAGCAGCTTGGCGACAGAAACCGGGGAGCTGTTTTTT . TRBJ2-2 . TRBV5-1
CASSTTLNSNQPQHF TGTGCCAGCAGTACCACTTTGAATAGCAATCAGCCCCAGCATTTT . TRBJ1-5 many TRBV6-5
CSVGSGAAEAFF TGCAGCGTAGGCTCCGGGGCAGCTGAAGCTTTCTTT . TRBJ1-1 many TRBV29-1
CSAFLAGGPDEQFF TGCAGTGCTTTTCTAGCGGGGGGGCCCGATGAGCAGTTCTTC TRBD2 TRBJ2-1 few TRBV20-1
CASSDGQDPTSNQPQHF TGCGCCAGCAGCGACGGACAGGACCCAACTTCCAATCAGCCCCAGCATTTT TRBD1 TRBJ1-5 . TRBV5-1
CASSLGGGLNTEAFF TGCGCCAGCAGCCTCGGGGGCGGTCTGAACACTGAAGCTTTCTTT . TRBJ1-1 . TRBV4-3
CATSRDRWRLAGEETQYF TGTGCCACCAGCAGAGATCGGTGGCGTCTAGCGGGGGAAGAGACCCAGTACTTC TRBD2 TRBJ2-5 few TRBV15
CASSLKAGNYNEQFF TGTGCCAGCAGCTTAAAGGCGGGAAACTACAATGAGCAGTTCTTC . TRBJ2-1 . TRBV7-6
CASSSQGFIQYF TGTGCCAGCAGCTCACAGGGTTTTATTCAGTACTTC . TRBJ2-4 . TRBV5-6
CASRSLAGYEQYF TGTGCCAGCAGATCCCTAGCGGGCTACGAGCAGTACTTC TRBD2 TRBJ2-7 . TRBV27
CSARVEQSVGYTF TGCAGTGCTAGGGTAGAGCAGTCGGTCGGCTACACCTTC . TRBJ1-2 . TRBV20-1
CSARDFTGQLNTEAFF TGCAGTGCTAGAGATTTCACAGGACAGCTGAACACTGAAGCTTTCTTT . TRBJ1-1 few TRBV20-1
CASRDSRRVNTEAFF TGCGCCAGCAGAGATTCCCGAAGGGTGAACACTGAAGCTTTCTTT . TRBJ1-1 few TRBV5-1